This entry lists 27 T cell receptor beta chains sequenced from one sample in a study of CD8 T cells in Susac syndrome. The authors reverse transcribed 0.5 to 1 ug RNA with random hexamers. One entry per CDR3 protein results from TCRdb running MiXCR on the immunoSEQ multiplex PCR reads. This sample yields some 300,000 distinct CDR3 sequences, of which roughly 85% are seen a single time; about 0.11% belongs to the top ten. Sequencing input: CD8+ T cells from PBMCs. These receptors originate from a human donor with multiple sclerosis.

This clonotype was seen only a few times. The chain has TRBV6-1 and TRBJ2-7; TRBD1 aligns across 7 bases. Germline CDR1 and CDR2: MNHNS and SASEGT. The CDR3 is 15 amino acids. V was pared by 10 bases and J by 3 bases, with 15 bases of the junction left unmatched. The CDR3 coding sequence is TGTGCCACCTGGCCCCGAGACAGGGCGATCTACGAGCAGTACTTC. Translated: CATWPRDRAIYEQYF.

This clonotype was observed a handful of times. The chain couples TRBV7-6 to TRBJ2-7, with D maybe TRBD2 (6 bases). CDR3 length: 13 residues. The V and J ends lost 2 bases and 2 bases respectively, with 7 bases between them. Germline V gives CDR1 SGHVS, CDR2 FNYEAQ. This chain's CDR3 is CASSLPGAYEQYF. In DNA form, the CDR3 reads TGTGCCAGCAGCTTACCGGGGGCCTACGAGCAGTACTTC.

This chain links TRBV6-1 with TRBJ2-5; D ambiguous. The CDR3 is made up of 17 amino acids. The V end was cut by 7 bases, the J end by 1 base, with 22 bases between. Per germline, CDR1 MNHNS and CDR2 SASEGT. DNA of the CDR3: TGTGCCAGCACTCCACACCGAGGATTTACGGGCCAAGAGACCCAGTACTTC. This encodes CASTPHRGFTGQETQYF.

CDR3 loop: CASSQGVLGQETQYF. In nucleotides, the CDR3 is TGCGCCAGCAGCCAAGGGGTGCTGGGCCAAGAGACCCAGTACTTC. The rearrangement uses TRBV4-1 and TRBJ2-5; no reliable D call. The ends were cut back, 1 base at V and 1 base at J, with 10 bases in the middle. The CDR3 is 15 amino acids. Germline CDR1 MGHRA, CDR2 YSYEKL.

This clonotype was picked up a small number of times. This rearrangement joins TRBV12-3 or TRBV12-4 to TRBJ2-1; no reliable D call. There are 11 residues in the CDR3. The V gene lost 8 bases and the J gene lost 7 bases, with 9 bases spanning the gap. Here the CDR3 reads CASRLSNEQFF. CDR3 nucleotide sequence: TGTGCCAGCCGTCTATCGAATGAGCAGTTCTTC.

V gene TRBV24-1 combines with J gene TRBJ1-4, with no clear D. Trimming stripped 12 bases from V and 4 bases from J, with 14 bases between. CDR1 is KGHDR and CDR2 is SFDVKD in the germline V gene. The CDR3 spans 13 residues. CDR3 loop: CAFTIPGNEKLFF. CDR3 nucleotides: TGTGCCTTCACGATACCGGGTAATGAAAAACTGTTTTTT.

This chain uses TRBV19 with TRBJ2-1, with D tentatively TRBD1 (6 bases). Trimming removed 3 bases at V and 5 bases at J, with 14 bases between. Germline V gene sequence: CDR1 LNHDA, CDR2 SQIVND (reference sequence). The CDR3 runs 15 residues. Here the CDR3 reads CASSMPRGINNEQFF. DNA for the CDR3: TGTGCCAGTAGTATGCCCAGGGGAATAAACAATGAGCAGTTCTTC. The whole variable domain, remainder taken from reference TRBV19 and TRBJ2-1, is DGGITQSPKYLFRKEGQNVTLSCEQNLNHDAMYWYRQDPGQGLRLIYYSQIVNDFQKGDIAEGYSVSREKKESFPLTVTSAQKNPTAFYLCASSMPRGINNEQFFGPGTRLTVL.

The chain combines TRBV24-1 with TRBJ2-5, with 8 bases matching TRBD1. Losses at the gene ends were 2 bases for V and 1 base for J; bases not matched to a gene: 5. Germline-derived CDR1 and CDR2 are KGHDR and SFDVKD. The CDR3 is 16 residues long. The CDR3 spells CATSDSDRGGQETQYF. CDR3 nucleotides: TGTGCCACCAGTGATTCAGACAGGGGAGGCCAAGAGACCCAGTACTTC.

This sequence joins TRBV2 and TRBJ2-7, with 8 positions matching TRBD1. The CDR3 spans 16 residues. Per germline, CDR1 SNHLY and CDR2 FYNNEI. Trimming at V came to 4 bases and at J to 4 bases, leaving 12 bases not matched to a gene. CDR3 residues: CASSASVSGGYYEQYF. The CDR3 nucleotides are TGTGCCAGCAGTGCCAGTGTATCAGGGGGCTATTACGAGCAGTACTTC.

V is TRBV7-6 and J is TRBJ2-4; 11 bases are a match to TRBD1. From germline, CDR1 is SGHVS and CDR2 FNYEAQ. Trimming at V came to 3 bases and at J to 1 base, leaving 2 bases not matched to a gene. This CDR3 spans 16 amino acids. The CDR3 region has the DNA TGTGCCAGCAGCTTTGGGACAGGGGGTGCCAAAAACATTCAGTACTTC. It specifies CASSFGTGGAKNIQYF.

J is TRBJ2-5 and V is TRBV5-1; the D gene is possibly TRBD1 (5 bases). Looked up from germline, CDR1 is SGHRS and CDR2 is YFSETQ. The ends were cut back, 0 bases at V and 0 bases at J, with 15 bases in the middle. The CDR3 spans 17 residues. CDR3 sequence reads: CASSLGSDSKNQETQYF. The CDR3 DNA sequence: TGCGCCAGCAGCTTGGGATCCGACAGCAAGAACCAAGAGACCCAGTACTTC.

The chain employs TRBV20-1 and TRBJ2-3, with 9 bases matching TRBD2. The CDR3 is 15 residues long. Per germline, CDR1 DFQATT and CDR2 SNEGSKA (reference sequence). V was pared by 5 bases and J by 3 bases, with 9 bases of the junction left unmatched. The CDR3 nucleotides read TGCAGTGCTGGCTTGGGGCTAGCGGGGACAGATACGCAGTATTTT. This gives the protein CSAGLGLAGTDTQYF.

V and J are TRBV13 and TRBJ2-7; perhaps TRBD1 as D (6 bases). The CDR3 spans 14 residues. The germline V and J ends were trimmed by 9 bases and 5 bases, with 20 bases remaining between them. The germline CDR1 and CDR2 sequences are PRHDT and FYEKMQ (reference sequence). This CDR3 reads CASTRQAQGHEQYF. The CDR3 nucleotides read TGTGCCAGTACGCGCCAGGCACAGGGTCACGAGCAGTACTTC. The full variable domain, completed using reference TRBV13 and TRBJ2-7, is AAGVIQSPRHLIKEKRETATLKCYPIPRHDTVYWYQQGPGQDPQFLISFYEKMQSDKGSIPDRFSAQQFSDYHSELNMSSLELGDSALYFCASTRQAQGHEQYFGPGTRLTVT.

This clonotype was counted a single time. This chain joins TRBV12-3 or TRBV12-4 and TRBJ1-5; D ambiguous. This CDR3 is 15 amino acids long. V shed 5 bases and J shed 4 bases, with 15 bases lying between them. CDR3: CASSPPGSRNQPQHF. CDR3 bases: TGTGCCAGCAGTCCCCCCGGAAGCCGTAATCAGCCCCAGCATTTT.

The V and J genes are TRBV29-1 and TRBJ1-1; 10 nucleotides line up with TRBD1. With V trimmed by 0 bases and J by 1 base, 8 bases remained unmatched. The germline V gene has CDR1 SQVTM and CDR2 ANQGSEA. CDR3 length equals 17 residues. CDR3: CSVEDLTGGEENTEAFF. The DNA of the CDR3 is TGCAGCGTTGAAGACCTGACAGGGGGCGAAGAGAACACTGAAGCTTTCTTT.

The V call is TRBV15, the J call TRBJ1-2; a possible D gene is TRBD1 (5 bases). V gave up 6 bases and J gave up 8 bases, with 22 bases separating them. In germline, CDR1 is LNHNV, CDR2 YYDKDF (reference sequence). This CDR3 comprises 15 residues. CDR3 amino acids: CATRPGRDLTRGYTF. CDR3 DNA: TGTGCCACCAGGCCGGGACGGGACCTCACGAGGGGCTACACCTTC.

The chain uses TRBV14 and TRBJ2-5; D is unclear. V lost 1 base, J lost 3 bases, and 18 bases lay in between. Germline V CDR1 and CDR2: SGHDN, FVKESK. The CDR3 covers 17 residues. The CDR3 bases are TGTGCCAGCAGCCAAGTAAAAACAGACCTATGGGAAGAGACCCAGTACTTC. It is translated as CASSQVKTDLWEETQYF.

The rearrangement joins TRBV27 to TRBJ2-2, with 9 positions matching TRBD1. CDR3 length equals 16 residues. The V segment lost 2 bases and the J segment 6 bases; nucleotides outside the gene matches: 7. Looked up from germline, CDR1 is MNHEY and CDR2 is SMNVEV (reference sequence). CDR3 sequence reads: CASSLGVGTGSGELFF. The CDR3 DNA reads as TGTGCCAGCAGTTTAGGGGTCGGGACAGGGTCCGGGGAGCTGTTTTTT.

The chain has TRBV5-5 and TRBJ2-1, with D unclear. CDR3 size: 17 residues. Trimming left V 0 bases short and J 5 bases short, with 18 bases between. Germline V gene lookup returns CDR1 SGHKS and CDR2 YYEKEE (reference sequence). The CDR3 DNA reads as TGTGCCAGCAGCTTGGATTTGGGAACGGCCCCCAACAATGAGCAGTTCTTC. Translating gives CASSLDLGTAPNNEQFF.

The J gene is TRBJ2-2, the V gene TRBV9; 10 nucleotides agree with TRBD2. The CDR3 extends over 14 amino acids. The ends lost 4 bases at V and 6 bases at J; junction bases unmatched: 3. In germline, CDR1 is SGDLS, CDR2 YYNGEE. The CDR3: CASSSSGRAGELFF. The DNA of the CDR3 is TGTGCCAGCAGCTCCAGCGGGAGGGCCGGGGAGCTGTTTTTT.

CDR3 in DNA: TGTGCCAGCAGCGTAGATTCAGGGGCTAGCACAGATACGCAGTATTTT. It yields the protein CASSVDSGASTDTQYF. The chain couples TRBV9 to TRBJ2-3; the D gene is possibly TRBD1 (6 bases). Germline lookup yields CDR1 SGDLS and CDR2 YYNGEE. Trimming stripped 0 bases from V and 0 bases from J, with 11 bases between. This CDR3 spans 16 amino acids.

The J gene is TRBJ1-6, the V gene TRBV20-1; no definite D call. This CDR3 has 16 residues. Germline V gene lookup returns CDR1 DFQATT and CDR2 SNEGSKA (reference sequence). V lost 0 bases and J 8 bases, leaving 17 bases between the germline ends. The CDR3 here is CSARDVGERLDSPLHF. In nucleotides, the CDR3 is TGCAGTGCTAGAGATGTCGGGGAAAGGCTGGATTCACCCCTCCACTTT.

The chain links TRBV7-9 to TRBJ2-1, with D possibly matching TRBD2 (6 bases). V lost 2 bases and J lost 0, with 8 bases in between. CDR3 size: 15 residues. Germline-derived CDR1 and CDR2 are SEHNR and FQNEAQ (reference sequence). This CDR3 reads CASSLWRASYNEQFF. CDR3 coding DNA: TGTGCCAGCAGCTTATGGAGGGCCTCCTACAATGAGCAGTTCTTC.

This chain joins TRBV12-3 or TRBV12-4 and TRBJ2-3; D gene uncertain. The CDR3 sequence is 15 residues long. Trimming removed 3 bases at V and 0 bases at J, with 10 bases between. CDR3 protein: CASSFSAQSTDTQYF. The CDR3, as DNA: TGTGCCAGCAGTTTTTCGGCCCAAAGCACAGATACGCAGTATTTT.

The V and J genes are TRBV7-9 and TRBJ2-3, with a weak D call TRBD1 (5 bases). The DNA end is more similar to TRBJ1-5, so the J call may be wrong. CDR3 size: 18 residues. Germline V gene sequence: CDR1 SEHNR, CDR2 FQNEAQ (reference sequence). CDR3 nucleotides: TGTGCCAGCAGCCCCCCCGGGACGGGACCCAGCTTCGGAGATACGCAGCATTTT. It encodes CASSPPGTGPSFGDTQHF.

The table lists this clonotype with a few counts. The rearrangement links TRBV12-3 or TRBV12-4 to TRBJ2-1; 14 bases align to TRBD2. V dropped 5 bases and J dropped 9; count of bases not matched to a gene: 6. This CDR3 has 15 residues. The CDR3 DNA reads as TGTGCCAGCAGTCCCGGACTAGCGGGAGGTGGTGAGCAGTTCTTC. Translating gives CASSPGLAGGGEQFF.

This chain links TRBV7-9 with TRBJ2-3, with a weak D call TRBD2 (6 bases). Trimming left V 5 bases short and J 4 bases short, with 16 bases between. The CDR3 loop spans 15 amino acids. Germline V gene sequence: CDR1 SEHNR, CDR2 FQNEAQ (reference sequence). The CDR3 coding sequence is TGTGCCAGCAGCCACTCCCGGGAGATGGCAGATACGCAGTATTTT. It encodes CASSHSREMADTQYF.